The source of this TCR beta chain is a study of vaccination and CD4 T cells after COVID-19. Study-level information: A CEFX pool, an HIV-1 Nef pool, or else no peptide went into the control cultures. General observations from the study: Spike mono-reactivity held for 304 of 307 vaccine-specific clones in convalescent patients.

Cultured CD4+ T-cell DNA underwent Oncomine TCR Beta short-read sequencing. TCRdb fed the PCR reads into MiXCR, producing one record per CDR3 protein. The sample has some 7,600 distinct CDR3 sequences, under 25% seen once. Regarding treatment: roughly nine-day PBMC culture with coronavirus spike peptide pools or control peptides (ViraFEST assay). Negative selection separated CD4+ T cells from roughly ten-day cultures. About this clonotype itself: Its antigen remains unidentified.

This clonotype was sampled from a human donor who had recovered from COVID-19. The sample was CD4+ T cells from blood, cultured in vitro, taken after SARS-CoV-2 vaccination.

The CDR3 loop is CASSLVGVKDTQYF. The CDR3 DNA sequence: TGTGCCAGCAGCTTAGTTGGGGTCAAGGATACGCAGTATTTT. The gene calls are TRBV7-9 and TRBJ2-3; no clear D gene. V was cut by 1 base and J by 6 bases, with 11 bases left in between. The CDR3 has 14 amino acids. Germline lookup yields CDR1 SEHNR and CDR2 FQNEAQ (reference sequence).